The entry that follows covers one TCR beta chain sequence. Its antigen is unknown. The sample contains more than one DNA sequence encoding this CDR3. The data originate from a study of graft-versus-host responses after intestinal transplantation. The study's findings and limits: The recipient marrow held GvH clones, and some of them showed up first in ileum or blood.

V was pared by 3 bases and J by 1 base, with 7 bases between. The CDR3 runs 13 residues. CDR1 and CDR2 (germline): MDHEN, SYDVKM. Sequencing used immunoSEQ multiplex PCR; TCRdb keeps in-frame clones, though not all of them. The sample has tens of thousands of clones; around 89% are singletons. V is TRBV28 and J is TRBJ2-7; the D gene is possibly TRBD2 (6 bases). Sequences were derived from unstimulated CD4+ T cells sorted from spleen or lymph node cells, sampled before transplant. This sequence originates from a human donor who was the organ donor for an intestinal transplant. In DNA, the CDR3 is TGTGCCAGCAGTTTCGGAGGGTCCTACGAGCAGTACTTC. This sequence encodes CASSFGGSYEQYF. Full variable domain (rest looked up from reference TRBV28 and TRBJ2-7): DVKVTQSSRYLVKRTGEKVFLECVQDMDHENMFWYRQDPGLGLRLIYFSYDVKMKEKGDIPEGYSVSREKKERFSLILESASTNQTSMYLCASSFGGSYEQYFGPGTRLTVT.